Sequencing of this TCR beta chain was carried out in a study of blood T cell repertoires in COVID-19. At the level of the study: Sites across the United States, Italy and Spain contributed samples from acute and convalescent COVID-19. PBMCs, B-cell-depleted T cells, or T cells were the source of the cDNA or gDNA that made up the material.

In the original processing: Reference gene primer amplification gave estimated nucleated cell counts. TCRdb keeps only in-frame clones here, not all; method: immunoSEQ multiplex PCR. V, J and clone size reflect that table, while D and trimming were determined from the DNA. The sample has about 94,000 clones, roughly 80% seen once. V lost 5 bases and J 6 bases, leaving 13 bases between the germline ends. This CDR3 is 13 amino acids long. CDR1 and CDR2 from the germline V gene are KGHSH and LQKENI. This receptor was obtained from a man aged 55 to 70 with acute or convalescent COVID-19. This chain links TRBV18 with TRBJ1-2, with a weak D call TRBD1 (6 bases). Material for sequencing was peripheral blood. The CDR3 sequence is CASSAMAGDGYTF. CDR3 DNA sequence: TGTGCCAGCTCAGCGATGGCAGGGGATGGCTACACCTTC.